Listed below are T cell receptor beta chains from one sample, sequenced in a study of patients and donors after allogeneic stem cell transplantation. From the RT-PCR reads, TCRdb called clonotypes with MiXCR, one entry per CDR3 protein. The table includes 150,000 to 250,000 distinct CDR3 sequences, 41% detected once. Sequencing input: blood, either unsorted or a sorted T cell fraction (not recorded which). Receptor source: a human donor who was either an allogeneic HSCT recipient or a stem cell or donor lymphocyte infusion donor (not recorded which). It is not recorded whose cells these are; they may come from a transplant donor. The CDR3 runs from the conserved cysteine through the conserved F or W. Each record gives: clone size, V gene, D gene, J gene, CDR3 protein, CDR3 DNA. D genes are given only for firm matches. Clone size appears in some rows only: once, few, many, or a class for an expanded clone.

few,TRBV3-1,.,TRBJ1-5,CASSFGTGGPQHF,TGTGCCAGCAGCTTCGGGACGGGGGGCCCCCAGCATTTT
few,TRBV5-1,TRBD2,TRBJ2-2,CASAPRAGFNSPGELFF,TGCGCCTCCGCACCGAGAGCGGGATTTAATAGTCCCGGGGAGCTGTTTTTT
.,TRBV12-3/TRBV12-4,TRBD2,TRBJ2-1,CASSTRGTSGRANEQFF,TGTGCCAGCAGTACCCGGGGGACTAGCGGGAGGGCGAATGAGCAGTTCTTC
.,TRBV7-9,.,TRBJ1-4,CASSSASGPVNEKLFF,TGTGCCAGCAGCTCCGCTAGCGGCCCAGTTAATGAAAAACTGTTTTTT
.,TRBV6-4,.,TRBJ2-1,CASSDSGDGDEQFF,TGTGCCAGCAGTGACTCGGGAGATGGGGATGAGCAGTTCTTC
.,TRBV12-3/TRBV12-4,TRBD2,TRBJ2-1,CASSPSGISYNEQFF,TGTGCCAGCAGTCCTAGCGGGATCTCCTACAATGAGCAGTTCTTC
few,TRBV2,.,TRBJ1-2,CASSEALRGGDGYTF,TGTGCCAGCAGTGAAGCGCTTCGGGGAGGGGATGGCTACACCTTC
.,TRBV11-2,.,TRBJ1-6,CASSWGGRGRSPLHF,TGTGCCAGCAGCTGGGGCGGCAGGGGACGATCACCCCTCCACTTT
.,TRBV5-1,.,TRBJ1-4,CASSLKNEKLFF,TGCGCCAGCAGCTTAAAGAATGAAAAACTGTTTTTT
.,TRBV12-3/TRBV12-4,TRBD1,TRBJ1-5,CASSFNGQDNQPQHF,TGTGCCAGCAGTTTTAACGGACAGGACAATCAGCCCCAGCATTTT
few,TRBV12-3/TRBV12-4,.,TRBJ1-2,CASSLKGHLNYGYTF,TGTGCCAGCAGTTTAAAAGGACATCTAAACTATGGCTACACCTTC
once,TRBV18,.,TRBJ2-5,CASSPTGSGNQYF,TGTGCCAGCTCACCGACGGGATCAGGGAACCAGTACTTC
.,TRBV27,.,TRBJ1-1,CASSYNRANTEAFF,TGTGCCAGCAGTTATAACAGGGCGAACACTGAAGCTTTCTTT
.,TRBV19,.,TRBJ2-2,CASSIAGELFF,TGTGCCAGTAGTATTGCCGGGGAGCTGTTTTTT
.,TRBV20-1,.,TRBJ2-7,CSASWGLSSYEQYF,TGCAGTGCTAGTTGGGGACTTAGCTCCTACGAGCAGTACTTC
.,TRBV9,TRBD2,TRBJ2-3,CASSVLADSTDTQYF,TGTGCCAGCAGCGTCCTAGCGGATAGCACAGATACGCAGTATTTT
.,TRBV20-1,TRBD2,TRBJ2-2,CSAPSGTGELFF,TGCAGTGCTCCTAGCGGGACCGGGGAGCTGTTTTTT
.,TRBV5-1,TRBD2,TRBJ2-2,CASGGAGTGELFF,TGCGCCAGCGGGGGAGCGGGGACCGGGGAGCTGTTTTTT
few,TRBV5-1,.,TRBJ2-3,CASSLEGDTQYF,TGCGCCAGCAGCTTGGAAGGAGATACGCAGTATTTT
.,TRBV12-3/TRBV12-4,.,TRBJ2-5,CASSPETGQETQYF,TGTGCCAGCAGCCCAGAGACGGGTCAAGAGACCCAGTACTTC
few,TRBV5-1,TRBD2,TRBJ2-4,CASSSVPGGKIAKNIQYF,TGCGCCAGCAGCTCCGTGCCGGGAGGGAAAATAGCCAAAAACATTCAGTACTTC
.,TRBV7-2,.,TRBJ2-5,CASSFPRNQETQYF,TGTGCCAGCAGCTTTCCACGGAACCAAGAGACCCAGTACTTC